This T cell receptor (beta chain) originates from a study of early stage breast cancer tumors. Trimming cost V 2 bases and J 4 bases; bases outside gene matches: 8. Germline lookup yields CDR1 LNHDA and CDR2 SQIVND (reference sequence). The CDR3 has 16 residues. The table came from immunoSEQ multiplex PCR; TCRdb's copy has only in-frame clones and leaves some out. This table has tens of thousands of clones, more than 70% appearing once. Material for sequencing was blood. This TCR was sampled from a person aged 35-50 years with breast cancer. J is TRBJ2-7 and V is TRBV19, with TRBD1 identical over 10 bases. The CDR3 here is CASSISRTGGLYEQYF. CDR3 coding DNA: TGTGCCAGTAGTATATCCAGGACAGGGGGACTTTACGAGCAGTACTTC.